The source of this TCR beta chain is a study of blood T cells in healthy people across ages (dated by TCRdb to the mid-2010s). Regarding the study in general: In model experiments, template switching captured roughly one uniquely barcoded TCR beta cDNA molecule for every two T cells. Using deep sequencing normalized with unique cDNA molecular identifiers, the study measured how TCR beta repertoire diversity changes with age. Donors were grouped into four age groups: young (average roughly 17 years), middle-aged (approximately 41), aged (about 60) and long-lived (approximately 78). To avoid experimental bias, donors of different ages were spread randomly across the sequencing lanes. The study analyzed two additional independent replicas of 1 million unique cDNA reads from the same blood draw for two donors, one aged 18 to 29 and one aged 80 or older. The paper as a whole reports these results and caveats: Because donor CMV infection status was unknown, age-related changes in expanded clonotypes were potentially confounded. Because profiling used bulk unsorted PBMCs, naive and antigen-experienced compartments could not be compared conclusively. Compared with the aged group, more naive CD4+ T cells, fewer expanded clones and increased TCR diversity were shown by the long-lived group, suggesting age selection. Estimates of total diversity from one million sequenced T cells were regarded as lower bounds and underestimates. A strong correlation was found between observed TCR beta diversity and the percentage of naive T cells measured by flow cytometry. As age increased, observed TCR beta diversity per million T cells dropped in a roughly linear way, and a significant reduction was already evident by age about 40.

The V end loses 1 base and the J end loses 1 base, and a stretch of 8 bases separates them. There are 16 amino acids in the CDR3, from cysteine to phenylalanine inclusive. Of the read, only the CDR3 DNA is kept; its 48 bases are in frame from base 1. Based on the germline V gene, the CDR1 and CDR2 sequences are SGHTA and FQGTGA. For this clonotype: The antigen it recognizes is unknown. Per-base qualities were not stored, and no clone one base away is much larger.

The donors were 40 or so Caucasian individuals from Russia, aged roughly 6 to 100 years, who were systemically healthy. Approximately 9.7 milliliters of peripheral blood were drawn from each donor into EDTA-treated Vacutainer tubes. PBMCs were isolated by Ficoll-Paque density-gradient centrifugation, with at least 6 million obtained per sample. Trizol reagent was used to extract total RNA from the PBMCs, yielding at least 6 micrograms per sample. For every donor, flow cytometry on a PBMC aliquot measured the percentage of naive CD45RAhigh/CD27high T cells. The library was produced with 5' RACE. The instrument given in TCRdb is Illumina HiSeq 2500. A second roughly 7 to 11 cycle PCR used a sample-barcoded 5' primer and a J-beta primer mix. A template-switch 5' adaptor carrying 12 random nucleotides introduced a unique molecular identifier onto each TCR beta cDNA molecule. Each sample yielded at least 2.5 million CDR3-containing paired-end reads. First-strand cDNA synthesis was performed from all RNA using the Mint cDNA synthesis kit, with priming by a TRBC-specific oligonucleotide. Following uracil-DNA glycosylase treatment, all cDNA underwent a first 18-cycle PCR with the universal primers M1SS and BC2_uni_R. From the authors' description of their analysis: For normalization, 1 million high-quality reads were randomly selected from each sample, with every read carrying a distinct molecular identifier. Instead of being binned into consensus sequences, reads that shared molecular identifiers were thrown out. MiTCR, set to a Q25 quality threshold and the strictest error-elimination algorithm, was used for CDR3 identification, clonotype clustering and error correction. A nonparametric unseen species model with Euler transformation was used to estimate a lower bound on total TCR beta diversity. TCRdb passed the public sequencing reads through fastp at Q25 and MiXCR, retaining productive beta sequences. Each record represents a unique CDR3 protein, reported with the most common genes and DNA among its rows. In this record, the V and J calls reflect TCRdb's handling and not the investigators' own analysis. This sample holds 1.4 million or so distinct CDR3 sequences; 40% to 45% were observed only once. The ten largest clones take up approximately 4% of the sample.

Recombination joined TRBV7-3 with TRBJ2-6, and possibly TRBD1, on 6 matching bases. Sequenced material: blood. This TCR was recovered from a woman aged 18-30 years in good health. The DNA reads TGTGCCAGCAGCTTAAAACAGGGTTCTGGGGCCAACGTCCTGACTTTC. This yields the protein CASSLKQGSGANVLTF.